This is a list of T cell receptor beta chains from one sample in a study of graft-versus-host responses after intestinal transplantation. Their antigens are not known. Sequenced by immunoSEQ multiplex PCR; TCRdb stores in-frame clones only, minus some. The table records 39,000 or so clones, over 90% of them present only once. The sample in question was unstimulated CD8+ T cells sorted from spleen or lymph node cells, obtained before transplant. The receptors were sampled from a human donor who was the organ donor for an intestinal transplant. Each CDR3 is given with its conserved first and last residue. Fields, in order: D gene, clone size, V gene, J gene, CDR3 DNA, CDR3 protein. The D gene is left open where the match is weak. A row's size may be missing; if present it is once, few, many or a size class.

d_gene: NA
abundance: NA
v_gene: TRBV4-1
j_gene: TRBJ2-3
CDR3nt: TGCGCCAGCAGCCAAGAGCAAGGGACTGGGCAGGCCGATACGCAGTATTTT
CDR3aa: CASSQEQGTGQADTQYF

d_gene: NA
abundance: NA
v_gene: TRBV4-1
j_gene: TRBJ1-3
CDR3nt: TGCGCCAGCAGCCAATTGTGGTCCGAAGCTCAGTACTCTGGAAACACCATATATTTT
CDR3aa: CASSQLWSEAQYSGNTIYF

d_gene: NA
abundance: NA
v_gene: TRBV14
j_gene: TRBJ2-7
CDR3nt: TGTGCCAGCAGCCCGGGACTCTTCGAGCAGTACTTC
CDR3aa: CASSPGLFEQYF

d_gene: TRBD2
abundance: NA
v_gene: TRBV5-1
j_gene: TRBJ2-3
CDR3nt: TGCGCCAGCAGCGTCGGGACTAGCGAGAACACAGATACGCAGTATTTT
CDR3aa: CASSVGTSENTDTQYF

d_gene: NA
abundance: once
v_gene: TRBV28
j_gene: TRBJ2-7
CDR3nt: TGTGCCAGCAGTCTCCCCGTGTCCCCGAGACAGATACCCTACGAGCAGTACTTC
CDR3aa: CASSLPVSPRQIPYEQYF

d_gene: TRBD1
abundance: NA
v_gene: TRBV2
j_gene: TRBJ2-2
CDR3nt: TGTGCCAGCAGTTATGGGACAGGCAGAGCCGGGGAGCTGTTTTTT
CDR3aa: CASSYGTGRAGELFF

d_gene: NA
abundance: NA
v_gene: TRBV7-9
j_gene: TRBJ2-1
CDR3nt: TGTGCCAGCAGCCCCCCACAGGGTTCCTACAATGAGCAGTTCTTC
CDR3aa: CASSPPQGSYNEQFF

d_gene: TRBD1
abundance: NA
v_gene: TRBV7-9
j_gene: TRBJ2-5
CDR3nt: TGTGCCAGCAGCCGGACAGGGGGCAGAGAGACCCAGTACTTC
CDR3aa: CASSRTGGRETQYF

d_gene: NA
abundance: NA
v_gene: TRBV6-1
j_gene: TRBJ2-1
CDR3nt: TGTGCCAGCAGTGCCGAGACAGGCCTTATCTCCTACAATGAGCAGTTCTTC
CDR3aa: CASSAETGLISYNEQFF

d_gene: TRBD1
abundance: NA
v_gene: TRBV28
j_gene: TRBJ2-7
CDR3nt: TGTGCCAGCAGTTTATGGGACAGGGGGCACGAGCAGTACTTC
CDR3aa: CASSLWDRGHEQYF

d_gene: TRBD1
abundance: NA
v_gene: TRBV27
j_gene: TRBJ2-7
CDR3nt: TGTGCCAGCAGTTTATCCGGACAGGGGTGGTACGAGCAGTACTTC
CDR3aa: CASSLSGQGWYEQYF

d_gene: TRBD2
abundance: NA
v_gene: TRBV27
j_gene: TRBJ2-1
CDR3nt: TGTGCCAGCAGTTTAAAGTGGCGGGAGGGGTCCTACAATGAGCAGTTCTTC
CDR3aa: CASSLKWREGSYNEQFF

d_gene: NA
abundance: NA
v_gene: TRBV20-1
j_gene: TRBJ2-1
CDR3nt: TGCAGTGCTACCAATGAGCAGTTCTTC
CDR3aa: CSATNEQFF

d_gene: NA
abundance: NA
v_gene: TRBV6-9
j_gene: TRBJ2-1
CDR3nt: TGTGCCAGCATCCCCTGGCGGAGCTCCTACAATGAGCAGTTCTTC
CDR3aa: CASIPWRSSYNEQFF

d_gene: TRBD1
abundance: few
v_gene: TRBV19
j_gene: TRBJ2-7
CDR3nt: TGTGCCAGTAGTACCGGGACAGCTACTGAGCAGTACTTC
CDR3aa: CASSTGTATEQYF

d_gene: NA
abundance: NA
v_gene: TRBV27
j_gene: TRBJ1-5
CDR3nt: TGTGCCAGCAGTTCTCATAGCAATCAGCCCCAGCATTTT
CDR3aa: CASSSHSNQPQHF

d_gene: NA
abundance: NA
v_gene: TRBV7-6
j_gene: TRBJ2-1
CDR3nt: TGTGCCAGCAGCTTCCAGTCTGGAGGGGCTTACAATGAGCAGTTCTTC
CDR3aa: CASSFQSGGAYNEQFF

d_gene: NA
abundance: NA
v_gene: TRBV7-9
j_gene: TRBJ2-7
CDR3nt: TGTGCCAGCAGCCGCACAGGTAACGAGCAGTACTTC
CDR3aa: CASSRTGNEQYF

d_gene: NA
abundance: NA
v_gene: TRBV19
j_gene: TRBJ2-7
CDR3nt: TGTGCCAGTAGTATAATCCAGGGGGGGCTCTACGAGCAGTACTTC
CDR3aa: CASSIIQGGLYEQYF

d_gene: NA
abundance: NA
v_gene: TRBV5-4
j_gene: TRBJ2-5
CDR3nt: TGTGCCAGCAGCTTGTATTTATTAGCGGAAGAGACCCAGTACTTC
CDR3aa: CASSLYLLAEETQYF

d_gene: NA
abundance: NA
v_gene: TRBV29-1
j_gene: TRBJ2-7
CDR3nt: TGCAGCGTTGAAGGTCGCTACGAGCAGTACTTC
CDR3aa: CSVEGRYEQYF

d_gene: TRBD2
abundance: NA
v_gene: TRBV4-1
j_gene: TRBJ2-1
CDR3nt: TGCGCCAGCAGCCATAGCGGGAGCAGTAAGAATGAGCAGTTCTTC
CDR3aa: CASSHSGSSKNEQFF

d_gene: NA
abundance: NA
v_gene: TRBV27
j_gene: TRBJ2-7
CDR3nt: TGTGCCAGCAGTTTAAGGGCTCTTAGCTCCTACGAGCAGTACTTC
CDR3aa: CASSLRALSSYEQYF

d_gene: TRBD1
abundance: NA
v_gene: TRBV7-9
j_gene: TRBJ2-5
CDR3nt: TGTGCCAGCAGCAACAGGGGACCAGAGACCCAGTACTTC
CDR3aa: CASSNRGPETQYF

d_gene: NA
abundance: once
v_gene: TRBV7-9
j_gene: TRBJ1-1
CDR3nt: TGTGCCAGCAGCTCGATGCCGCGGAACACTGAAGCTTTCTTT
CDR3aa: CASSSMPRNTEAFF

d_gene: TRBD2
abundance: NA
v_gene: TRBV4-3
j_gene: TRBJ2-1
CDR3nt: TGCGCCAGCGCCCTAGCGGGGGGCTCCTACAATGAGCAGTTCTTC
CDR3aa: CASALAGGSYNEQFF

d_gene: TRBD2
abundance: NA
v_gene: TRBV27
j_gene: TRBJ2-1
CDR3nt: TGTGCCAGCAGTTTTTGGCCTAGCGGCCTTGAGCAGTTCTTC
CDR3aa: CASSFWPSGLEQFF

d_gene: NA
abundance: NA
v_gene: TRBV27
j_gene: TRBJ2-5
CDR3nt: TGTGCCAGCAGATGGCGGGGTCAAGAGACCCAGTACTTC
CDR3aa: CASRWRGQETQYF

d_gene: NA
abundance: NA
v_gene: TRBV14
j_gene: TRBJ2-7
CDR3nt: TGTGCCAGCAGCCAAGAGTCACAGGGATTCCCCTACGAGCAGTACTTC
CDR3aa: CASSQESQGFPYEQYF

d_gene: TRBD1
abundance: NA
v_gene: TRBV6-5
j_gene: TRBJ2-7
CDR3nt: TGTGCCAGCAGTCTGGACAGGGGCAACGAGCAGTACTTC
CDR3aa: CASSLDRGNEQYF